This entry concerns a single TCR beta chain. This record comes from a study of technical replicates of blood from several donors. The CDR3 loop spans 16 amino acids. Germline loops: CDR1 LNHDA, CDR2 SQIVND (reference sequence). Trimming removed 3 bases at V and 6 bases at J, with 18 bases between. Only in-frame clones appear in the TCRdb table, and some are missing; sequencing was by immunoSEQ multiplex PCR. The top ten clones hold 0.41% of a sample with nearly 80,000 clones, 85% to 95% of them seen once. The material sequenced was T cells isolated from PBMCs. The TCR sequence derives from a human donor in good health. The J gene is TRBJ1-5, the V gene TRBV19, with D unclear. In DNA, the CDR3 is TGTGCCAGTAGTATCGGCGGGTTGAATTCTTTTCAGCCCCAGCATTTT. Amino acid sequence: CASSIGGLNSFQPQHF.